These T cell receptor beta chains were read from a single sample in a study of Graves' ophthalmopathy and Graves' hyperthyroidism. TCRdb fed the multiplex PCR reads into MiXCR, producing one record per CDR3 protein. The repertoire holds about 1.2 million distinct CDR3 sequences, with about two fifths as singletons. Sequences were obtained from peripheral blood or thyroid tissue (not recorded which). Receptors originate from an adult man with Graves' hyperthyroidism. Each CDR3 is given with its conserved first and last residue. The D gene is left open where the match is weak. Clone size is not always given. Where it is, it says once, few, many or a class for expanded clones.

J: TRBJ1-4; D: TRBD1; V: TRBV5-1; size: .; length: 15; DNA: TGCGCCAGCAGCTTGCGGGACAGGGTTTTCGAAAAACTGTTTTTT; CDR3: CASSLRDRVFEKLFF
J: TRBJ1-6; D: .; V: TRBV5-1; size: few; length: 16; DNA: TGCGCCAGCAGACCGGGAGGGCGCCAGAATAATTCACCCCTCCACTTT; CDR3: CASRPGGRQNNSPLHF
J: TRBJ1-2; D: TRBD1; V: TRBV7-2; size: many; length: 15; DNA: TGTGCCAGCAGCCGGTTGGGACAGGGTAACTATGGCTACACCTTC; CDR3: CASSRLGQGNYGYTF
J: TRBJ2-7; D: TRBD2; V: TRBV20-1; size: few; length: 14; DNA: TGCAGTGCTAGTACTAGCGAAACAGCCTTAAAGCAGTACTTC; CDR3: CSASTSETALKQYF
J: TRBJ1-1; D: .; V: TRBV7-9; size: few; length: 16; DNA: TGTGCCAGCAGCCCAAACCGAGGGGAGGGTGACACTGAAGCTTTCTTT; CDR3: CASSPNRGEGDTEAFF
J: TRBJ1-4; D: .; V: TRBV6-5; size: few; length: 17; DNA: TGTGCCAGCATGTCCCCCTGGGGGGGCAGGGCTAATGAAAAACTGTTTTTT; CDR3: CASMSPWGGRANEKLFF
J: TRBJ2-2; D: TRBD2; V: TRBV2; size: .; length: 16; DNA: TGTGCCAGCAGCCTGTCCGGGAGGATGAACACCGGGGAGCTGTTTTTT; CDR3: CASSLSGRMNTGELFF
J: TRBJ2-7; D: TRBD1; V: TRBV7-3; size: .; length: 17; DNA: TGTGCCAGCAGCTGGACCAGGGGGCGCCCCAGTACGTACGAGCAGTACTTC; CDR3: CASSWTRGRPSTYEQYF
J: TRBJ1-6; D: .; V: TRBV20-1; size: once; length: 12; DNA: TGCAGTGCTCAGGTGGATAATTCACCCCTCCACTTT; CDR3: CSAQVDNSPLHF
J: TRBJ1-6; D: TRBD1; V: TRBV30; size: .; length: 15; DNA: TGTGCCTGGAAATGGGGACAGCAGAGAAATTCACCCCTCCACTTT; CDR3: CAWKWGQQRNSPLHF
J: TRBJ2-7; D: .; V: TRBV18; size: many; length: 14; DNA: TGTGCCAGCTCACCCCCCCTCAGCTCCTACGAGCAGTACTTC; CDR3: CASSPPLSSYEQYF
J: TRBJ2-5; D: .; V: TRBV5-1; size: few; length: 14; DNA: TGCGCCAGCAGCTACGCCAGGAGACAAGAGACCCAGTACTTC; CDR3: CASSYARRQETQYF
J: TRBJ2-2; D: TRBD1; V: TRBV2; size: many; length: 15; DNA: TGTGCCAGCAGTGGGACAGGTTCGAACACCGGGGAGCTGTTTTTT; CDR3: CASSGTGSNTGELFF
J: TRBJ2-3; D: .; V: TRBV29-1; size: .; length: 13; DNA: TGCAGCGTTGATGGGACACCCCGGGATACGCAGTATTTT; CDR3: CSVDGTPRDTQYF
J: TRBJ1-5; D: .; V: TRBV20-1; size: many; length: 13; DNA: TGCAGAGCTGGAGGGGAGACTGATCAGCCCCAGCATTTT; CDR3: CRAGGETDQPQHF
J: TRBJ1-5; D: .; V: TRBV19; size: many; length: 16; DNA: TGTGCCAGTAGCGCTATGACTGAGATGAGCAATCAGCCCCAGCATTTT; CDR3: CASSAMTEMSNQPQHF
J: TRBJ2-2; D: TRBD2; V: TRBV9; size: .; length: 16; DNA: TGTGCCAGCAGCCACCCAGCGGGAGGCGGCACCGGGGAGCTGTTTTTT; CDR3: CASSHPAGGGTGELFF
J: TRBJ2-5; D: TRBD2; V: TRBV13; size: .; length: 15; DNA: TGTGCCAGCAGCCTTAGCGGGAGGGACCAAGAGACCCAGTACTTC; CDR3: CASSLSGRDQETQYF
J: TRBJ1-4; D: .; V: TRBV28; size: .; length: 15; DNA: TGTGCCAGCAGTACCGGACAGTCAACTAATGAAAAACTGTTTTTT; CDR3: CASSTGQSTNEKLFF
J: TRBJ1-5; D: .; V: TRBV2; size: .; length: 15; DNA: TGTGCCAGCAGTACCGGGCAGGACGGCAATCAGCCCCAGCATTTT; CDR3: CASSTGQDGNQPQHF
J: TRBJ2-2; D: .; V: TRBV20-1; size: few; length: 13; DNA: TGCAGTGCTAGTATCTTCGACACCGGGGAGCTGTTTTTT; CDR3: CSASIFDTGELFF
J: TRBJ2-6; D: TRBD2; V: TRBV7-2; size: .; length: 15; DNA: TGTGCCAGCAGCTCAGCGGGGTTTGGGGCCAACGTCCTGACTTTC; CDR3: CASSSAGFGANVLTF
J: TRBJ1-6; D: TRBD1; V: TRBV12-3/TRBV12-4; size: .; length: 15; DNA: TGTGCCAGCAGTCCGGGACAGGGGAATGATTCACCCCTCCACTTT; CDR3: CASSPGQGNDSPLHF
J: TRBJ2-7; D: .; V: TRBV5-4; size: many; length: 14; DNA: TGTGCCAGTTCATCCGGGACTTCAAGCTACGAGCAGTACTTC; CDR3: CASSSGTSSYEQYF
J: TRBJ1-5; D: TRBD1; V: TRBV20-1; size: .; length: 15; DNA: TGCAGTGCTAGCCCCGGGACAGGGAGCAATCAGCCCCAGCATTTT; CDR3: CSASPGTGSNQPQHF
J: TRBJ2-6; D: TRBD1; V: TRBV7-6; size: .; length: 16; DNA: TGTGCCAGCAGCTCTTACAGGGGTAGGGGGGCCAACGTCCTGACTTTC; CDR3: CASSSYRGRGANVLTF
J: TRBJ1-1; D: .; V: TRBV24-1; size: many; length: 14; DNA: TGTGCCACCAGTTCCCCGGACAGCAACACTGAAGCTTTCTTT; CDR3: CATSSPDSNTEAFF
J: TRBJ1-2; D: .; V: TRBV4-3; size: many; length: 15; DNA: TGCGCCAGCAGCCAAGCGGGCAGGGCAAGCTATGGCTACACCTTC; CDR3: CASSQAGRASYGYTF
J: TRBJ1-5; D: .; V: TRBV29-1; size: .; length: 11; DNA: TGCAGCGTTGGGGGTTTTGAGACCCAGCATTTT; CDR3: CSVGGFETQHF
J: TRBJ2-6; D: .; V: TRBV7-3; size: many; length: 13; DNA: TGTGCCAGCAGCTTATTGGGGCGGAATGTCCTGACTTTC; CDR3: CASSLLGRNVLTF
J: TRBJ2-6; D: .; V: TRBV5-1; size: .; length: 16; DNA: TGCGCCAGCAGCTGCACAGGGTTCTCTGGGGCCAACGTCCTGACTTTC; CDR3: CASSCTGFSGANVLTF
J: TRBJ1-2; D: .; V: TRBV10-3; size: .; length: 14; DNA: TGTGCCGGCAGTTTGCGCCTGGACCTAGGTGGCTACACCTTC; CDR3: CAGSLRLDLGGYTF
J: TRBJ1-5; D: .; V: TRBV9; size: .; length: 20; DNA: TGTGCCAGCAGTGAGTCGTGGCGGGAATGGCAGACCGGTAGGAATCAGCCCCAGCATTTT; CDR3: CASSESWREWQTGRNQPQHF
J: TRBJ1-5; D: TRBD1; V: TRBV24-1; size: many; length: 16; DNA: TGTGCCACCAGTGACCATAACCAGGGGGGCAATCAGCCCCAGCATTTT; CDR3: CATSDHNQGGNQPQHF
J: TRBJ1-5; D: .; V: TRBV30; size: few; length: 14; DNA: TGTGCCTGGAGGTCAGGGGTGAGCAATCAGCCCCAGCATTTT; CDR3: CAWRSGVSNQPQHF
J: TRBJ1-1; D: .; V: TRBV5-1; size: .; length: 15; DNA: TGCGCCAGCAGCTTCCGGGCCCCCCGCGACACTGAAGCTTTCTTT; CDR3: CASSFRAPRDTEAFF
J: TRBJ2-2; D: TRBD2; V: TRBV24-1; size: .; length: 17; DNA: TGTGCCACCAGGGGACTAGCGGGAGAAGAAAAGGGCGGGGAGCTGTTTTTT; CDR3: CATRGLAGEEKGGELFF
J: TRBJ1-5; D: TRBD1; V: TRBV7-9; size: many; length: 15; DNA: TGTGCCAGCAGCTCCGGGGACAGGGCTAGTCAGCCCCAGCATTTT; CDR3: CASSSGDRASQPQHF
J: TRBJ2-5; D: .; V: TRBV12-3/TRBV12-4; size: .; length: 12; DNA: TGTGCCAGCAGCGGGGTTGTGGAGACCCGGTACTTC; CDR3: CASSGVVETRYF
J: TRBJ2-2; D: TRBD2; V: TRBV7-9; size: .; length: 15; DNA: TGTGCCAGCAGCCCGGGGCGGGAGAAGGCCGGGGAGCTGTTTTTT; CDR3: CASSPGREKAGELFF
J: TRBJ2-7; D: .; V: TRBV20-1; size: many; length: 12; DNA: TGCAGTGCTAGCTATAGGACCTACGAGCAGTACTTC; CDR3: CSASYRTYEQYF
J: TRBJ2-7; D: TRBD2; V: TRBV20-1; size: .; length: 15; DNA: TGCAGTGCAAGGCTCGGACTAGCGGGAGAAGAAGAGCAGTACTTC; CDR3: CSARLGLAGEEEQYF
J: TRBJ1-2; D: TRBD1; V: TRBV6-6; size: many; length: 12; DNA: TGTGCCAGCAATCAGGGGGAAAATAGCTACACCTTC; CDR3: CASNQGENSYTF
J: TRBJ2-2; D: .; V: TRBV19; size: .; length: 16; DNA: TGTGCCAGCCGTATGGTAGAGGGACGAGGGACCGGGGAGCTGTTTTTT; CDR3: CASRMVEGRGTGELFF
J: TRBJ2-7; D: .; V: TRBV10-3; size: .; length: 14; DNA: TGTGCCATCAGTGAGGGGACAAGCTTACGCGAGCAGTACTTC; CDR3: CAISEGTSLREQYF
J: TRBJ1-2; D: .; V: TRBV4-1; size: few; length: 16; DNA: TGCGCCAGCAGCCAGGTAGACACACCAACTAGCTATGGCTACACCTTC; CDR3: CASSQVDTPTSYGYTF
J: TRBJ1-1; D: .; V: TRBV19; size: .; length: 16; DNA: TGTGCCAGTAGCAGCCCACACAGGGACCGCAACACTGAAGCTTTCTTT; CDR3: CASSSPHRDRNTEAFF
J: TRBJ1-5; D: TRBD1; V: TRBV4-1; size: few; length: 17; DNA: TGCGCCAGCAGCCAAGGGGGGGGGACAGGACCTAATCAGCCCCAGCATTTT; CDR3: CASSQGGGTGPNQPQHF